The rows below give T cell receptor beta chains drawn from one sample of a study of cytomegalovirus exposure and HLA in healthy donors. Assay used: immunoSEQ multiplex PCR; TCRdb lists only in-frame clones, some missing. Seen here are some 180,000 clones, just over 75% observed once, and the top ten hold 1.5% to 2%. The specimen sequenced was PBMCs. The receptors come from a young man in good health and CMV-seronegative. Each CDR3 is given with its conserved first and last residue. A D gene is named only where the DNA matches it firmly. Clone size is given for some rows only: seen once, a few or many times, or a class if the clone is expanded.

clone_size	v_call	d_call	j_call	cdr3_nt	cdr3_aa
.	TRBV4-1	.	TRBJ1-4	TGCGCCAGCAGCCAAGAAACGGGGAAATATAATGAAAAACTGTTTTTT	CASSQETGKYNEKLFF
.	TRBV27	TRBD2	TRBJ2-7	TGTGCCAGTAGCCCCCGGCGGGAGGGGTACGAGCAGTACTTC	CASSPRREGYEQYF
.	TRBV11-2	TRBD2	TRBJ2-3	TGTGCCAGCAGCCCCGGGCGGGGGACAGATACGCAGTATTTT	CASSPGRGTDTQYF
.	TRBV6-1	.	TRBJ1-5	TGTGCCAGCAGTGAACCCTCGCGGGTTGGACAGCCCCAGCATTTT	CASSEPSRVGQPQHF
.	TRBV19	TRBD1	TRBJ2-5	TGTGCCAGTCGAGACAGGGGGCTGGAGACCCAGTACTTC	CASRDRGLETQYF
.	TRBV6-5	TRBD2	TRBJ2-7	TGTGCCAGCAGTTACACTAGCGGGCCCTACGAGCAGTACTTC	CASSYTSGPYEQYF
.	TRBV2	TRBD2	TRBJ2-3	TGTGCCAGCAGCTACATGCTAGCGGGGACATCAACAGATACGCAGTATTTT	CASSYMLAGTSTDTQYF
.	TRBV5-5	TRBD2	TRBJ2-7	TGTGCCAGCAGCTTGAACGTTTCCCCGGGAGGCGAGCAGTACTTC	CASSLNVSPGGEQYF
.	TRBV11-3	TRBD1	TRBJ2-7	TGTGCCAGCAGCTTAGGCTGGGACAGGGGTTCCTACGAGCAGTACTTC	CASSLGWDRGSYEQYF
.	TRBV7-9	.	TRBJ2-7	TGTGCCAGCAGCCTCGACAGCGACGAGCAGTACTTC	CASSLDSDEQYF
few	TRBV29-1	.	TRBJ1-1	TGCAGCGTTGCAGGGCTGGGCACTGAAGCTTTCTTT	CSVAGLGTEAFF